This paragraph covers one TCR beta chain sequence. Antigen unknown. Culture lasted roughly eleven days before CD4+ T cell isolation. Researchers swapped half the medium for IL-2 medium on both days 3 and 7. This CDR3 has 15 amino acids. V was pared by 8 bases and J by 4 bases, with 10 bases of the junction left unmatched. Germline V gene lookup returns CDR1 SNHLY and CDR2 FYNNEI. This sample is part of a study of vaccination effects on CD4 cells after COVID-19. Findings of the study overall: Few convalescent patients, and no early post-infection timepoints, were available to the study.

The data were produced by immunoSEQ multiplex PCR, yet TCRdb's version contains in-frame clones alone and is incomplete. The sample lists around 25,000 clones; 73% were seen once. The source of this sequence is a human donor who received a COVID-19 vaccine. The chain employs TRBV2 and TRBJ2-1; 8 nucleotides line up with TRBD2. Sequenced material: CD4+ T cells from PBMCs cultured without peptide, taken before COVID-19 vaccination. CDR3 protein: CASSRGGGRYNEQFF. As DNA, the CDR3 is TGTGCCAGCTCCCGGGGGGGCGGTCGGTACAATGAGCAGTTCTTC.